This T cell receptor (beta chain) was identified in a study of early stage breast cancer tumors. The wider study: About 70% of the 16 invasive tumors were ER+, PR+ and HER2-.

This normal breast sample came from a site roughly 1.7-4 cm away from the tumor. This clone showed up just a few times. CDR1 and CDR2 from the germline V gene are SGHDT and YYEEEE. This CDR3 is 13 amino acids long. The V and J ends lost 1 base and 6 bases respectively, with 11 bases between them. The repertoire was sequenced with immunoSEQ multiplex PCR; TCRdb's copy has only in-frame clones and lacks some. The profile shows 7,000 or so clones, roughly three fifths of them singletons. The chain recombines TRBV5-6 with TRBJ2-7; D remains ambiguous. The sequence derives from a person aged 45 to 60 with breast cancer. Sequenced: normal breast tissue next to the tumor. The CDR3 spells CASSLSTLGEQYF. As DNA, the CDR3 is TGTGCCAGCAGCTTGTCCACCCTAGGCGAGCAGTACTTC.